The T cell receptor beta chain under discussion was sequenced for a study of shared clonotypes between healthy human individuals. Germline CDR1 ENHRY, CDR2 SYGVKD. This CDR3 comprises 13 residues. V lost 1 base and J lost 6; bases outside the gene matches: 3. TCRdb's table, derived via immunoSEQ multiplex PCR, lists solely in-frame clones and lacks some. The table lists around 2.1 million clones, approximately 96% of them singletons. Sequenced input: naive CD4+ T cells sorted from blood. The subset: CD45RA+ positively selected. The rearrangement uses TRBV10-3 and TRBJ2-7, with TRBD2 matching 7 bases. The clonotype was recovered from a man between 18 and 29 years old in good health. The CDR3 nucleotides read TGTGCCATCAGTGAGTGGGAGGGGAGCGAGCAGTACTTC. Translated: CAISEWEGSEQYF.